The subject of this entry is one TCR beta chain. Each subset's genomic DNA was split evenly across several immunoSEQ plates. Some clones are missing from TCRdb's copy, which holds only in-frame ones; the method was immunoSEQ multiplex PCR. The sample comprises fewer than 3 million clones, 85% to 95% of which are singletons, and 0.37% rests with the top ten. In the CD4+ fraction, cells were divided into CD45RA+ naive and CD45RA-negative memory subsets. The record originates from a study of shared clonotypes between healthy human individuals. Overall study: Aged between 18 and 49, the donors were two women and three men.

Looked up from germline, CDR1 is SGHNT and CDR2 is YYREEE (reference sequence). With V trimmed by 5 bases and J by 3 bases, 6 bases remained unmatched. The CDR3 length is 15 residues. What was sequenced was naive CD4+ T cells from PBMCs. Stated subset: CD45RA+ positively selected. The V call is TRBV5-4, the J call TRBJ2-7, with 12 bases identical to TRBD2. This sequence was found in a man aged 18 to 35 in good health. Some clones in this sample may be carry-over from other donors' samples. Written as DNA, the CDR3 is TGTGCCAGCAGTTTCGGGACTAGCGGGTACTACGAGCAGTACTTC. Translating gives CASSFGTSGYYEQYF.